Sequencing of this T cell receptor beta chain was carried out in a study of control samples from healthy donors and cancer patients. Sequencing used immunoSEQ multiplex PCR; TCRdb keeps in-frame clones, though not all of them. The sample yields roughly 100,000 clones, approximately 90% seen once. From germline, CDR1 is SGHKS and CDR2 YYEKEE (reference sequence). V was cut by 1 base and J by 4 bases, with 9 bases left in between. The CDR3 runs 13 residues. The source of this sequence is a man in his 60s with lung cancer. Sequencing was carried out using PBMCs. The chain carries TRBV5-5 and TRBJ2-7; D is perhaps TRBD2 (6 bases). CDR3 amino acids: CASSLLGLYEQYF. Here the CDR3 DNA reads TGTGCCAGCAGCTTGTTAGGACTATACGAGCAGTACTTC.